What follows are 30 T cell receptor beta chains derived from one specimen sequenced in a study of cytomegalovirus exposure and HLA in healthy donors. With 60 Vbeta and 13 Jbeta primers, the PCR was carried out. Produced via immunoSEQ multiplex PCR; TCRdb's table is partial and in-frame only. The sample contains under 200,000 clones, nearly 80% of which appear only once. Sequencing used PBMCs. The receptor set was obtained from a man between 18 and 35 years old in good health and CMV-seropositive.

This clone was counted once. The chain recombines TRBV6-5 with TRBJ1-1, with D tentatively TRBD1 (5 bases). The germline V and J ends were trimmed by 7 bases and 4 bases, with 19 bases remaining between them. CDR3 length: 15 residues. The germline V gene has CDR1 MNHEY and CDR2 SVGAGI. The CDR3: CASILGGTVSTEAFF. The CDR3 coding sequence is TGTGCCAGCATCCTTGGGGGGACCGTGAGCACTGAAGCTTTCTTT.

The chain recombines TRBV19 with TRBJ1-3; D remains unclear. CDR1 LNHDA and CDR2 SQIVND come from the germline V gene (reference sequence). This CDR3 has 15 residues. Deletions cut 3 bases from V and 0 bases from J, with 9 bases between. CDR3 nucleotide sequence: TGTGCCAGTAGTATTTCCACAAACTCTGGAAACACCATATATTTT. Amino acid sequence: CASSISTNSGNTIYF.

The DNA of the CDR3 is TGCGCCAGCAGCTTGAAAGGACAGGGCTCGGCCAAACTGTTTTTT. Encoded protein: CASSLKGQGSAKLFF. The chain carries TRBV5-1 and TRBJ1-4, with TRBD1 identical over 8 bases. CDR1 SGHRS and CDR2 YFSETQ come from the germline V gene. The CDR3 is made up of 15 amino acids. The V segment lost 1 base and the J segment 11 bases; nucleotides outside the gene matches: 10. Together with reference TRBV5-1 and TRBJ1-4, the CDR3 gives the full variable domain: KAGVTQTPRYLIKTRGQQVTLSCSPISGHRSVSWYQQTPGQGLQFLFEYFSETQRNKGNFPGRFSGRQFSNSRSEMNVSTLELGDSALYLCASSLKGQGSAKLFFGSGTQLSVL.

The chain has TRBV5-4 and TRBJ2-2, with D possibly being TRBD1 (6 bases). This CDR3 contains 13 residues. With 4 bases removed from V and 6 bases from J, the gap between germline ends came to 10 bases. The V gene's germline CDR1 is SGHNT and CDR2 YYREEE (reference sequence). DNA for the CDR3: TGTGCCAGCAGCCTACAGGGCTCCGGGGAGCTGTTTTTT. Amino acids: CASSLQGSGELFF.

This clone was seen a few times. This rearrangement joins TRBV7-3 to TRBJ2-1; 9 nucleotides align to TRBD2. Germline V gene lookup returns CDR1 SGHTA and CDR2 FQGTGA. The junction had 8 bases not matched to a gene; V was cut back by 1 base and J by 4 bases. This CDR3 comprises 17 residues. CDR3 region: CASSLRGAGGQYNEQFF. The CDR3 DNA reads as TGTGCCAGCAGCTTAAGAGGGGCGGGGGGGCAATACAATGAGCAGTTCTTC.

This clone was found once. The chain recombines TRBV19 with TRBJ2-1, with D maybe TRBD2 (6 bases). The V gene lost 6 bases and the J gene lost 2 bases, with 11 bases spanning the gap. Per the germline V gene, CDR1 is LNHDA and CDR2 is SQIVND (reference sequence). The CDR3 runs to 14 residues. The CDR3 sequence is CASSSGGAYNEQFF. The CDR3, as DNA: TGTGCCAGTAGCAGCGGAGGGGCCTACAATGAGCAGTTCTTC.

This chain connects TRBV18 to TRBJ1-6; D unresolved. The V end was cut by 2 bases, the J end by 3 bases, with 8 bases between. From germline, CDR1 is KGHSH and CDR2 LQKENI. The CDR3 totals 15 residues. CDR3: CASSPIGIYNSPLHF. In nucleotides, the CDR3 is TGTGCCAGCTCACCAATCGGTATCTATAATTCACCCCTCCACTTT.

The chain couples TRBV29-1 to TRBJ2-2, with 8 nucleotides matching TRBD1. The CDR3 is made up of 14 amino acids. Germline CDR1 SQVTM, CDR2 ANQGSEA. With V trimmed by 5 bases and J by 6 bases, 8 bases remained unmatched. In DNA form, the CDR3 reads TGCAGCGTTCTCGGACAGGGCGCGGCCGGGGAGCTGTTTTTT. Residues: CSVLGQGAAGELFF.

The chain carries TRBV2 and TRBJ2-1; no clear D gene. The CDR3 is 14 residues long. Trimming cost V 1 base and J 3 bases, with 7 bases left between them. Germline CDR1 and CDR2: SNHLY and FYNNEI. The CDR3 sequence: CASSEEPYYNEQFF. The CDR3 DNA is TGTGCCAGCAGTGAAGAGCCATACTACAATGAGCAGTTCTTC.

J is TRBJ1-6 and V is TRBV7-9; D is uncertain. Germline V CDR1 and CDR2: SEHNR, FQNEAQ (reference sequence). The length of the CDR3 is 12 residues. The V gene lost 6 bases and the J gene lost 9 bases, with 9 bases spanning the gap. DNA of the CDR3: TGTGCCAGCAGTTCTGGGCTTTCACCCCTCCACTTT. Translating gives CASSSGLSPLHF.

This clone was seen a single time. Other DNA sequences within the sample encode an identical CDR3. J is TRBJ1-6 and V is TRBV7-9; 8 bases are a match to TRBD1. V shed 3 bases and J 13 bases; nucleotides not matched to a gene: 11. The CDR3 totals 15 residues. From germline, CDR1 is SEHNR and CDR2 FQNEAQ (reference sequence). CDR3 nucleotides: TGTGCCAGCAGCTTCCAGACAGGGGAGGTTTCGCCCCTCCACTTT. This translates into CASSFQTGEVSPLHF.

The chain joins TRBV18 to TRBJ2-1; D is unresolved. This CDR3 spans 12 amino acids. The germline gives CDR1 KGHSH, CDR2 LQKENI. Deletions cut 4 bases from V and 10 bases from J, with 11 bases between. DNA of the CDR3: TGTGCCAGCTCACTGCCCGCGAGCGAGCAGTTCTTC. Amino acids: CASSLPASEQFF.

This clone has more than one count but fewer than ten. The J gene is TRBJ1-5, the V gene TRBV2; a possible D gene is TRBD1 (6 bases). Trimming cost V 0 bases and J 1 base, with 13 bases left between them. This CDR3 region has 17 residues. Per the germline V gene, CDR1 is SNHLY and CDR2 is FYNNEI. The chain's CDR3 is CASSEALPGASNQPQHF. For the CDR3, the DNA is TGTGCCAGCAGTGAAGCGCTTCCAGGGGCCAGCAATCAGCCCCAGCATTTT.

Points on this clone: Other DNA sequences of this sample code for an identical CDR3. The chain uses TRBV10-3 and TRBJ1-6; D is unresolved. V was clipped by 0 bases and J by 8 bases, with 8 bases between them. Germline loops: CDR1 ENHRY, CDR2 SYGVKD. This CDR3 is built from 14 residues. The CDR3 DNA follows: TGTGCCATCAGTGAGTCTGGGCAAGATTCACCCCTCCACTTT. This translates into CAISESGQDSPLHF.

The chain is built from TRBV9 and TRBJ2-7, with D possibly being TRBD2 (5 bases). The CDR3 is 12 residues long. V lost 5 bases to trimming and J lost 6 bases, with 12 bases between them. Germline loops: CDR1 SGDLS, CDR2 YYNGEE. CDR3 nucleotide sequence: TGTGCCAGCAGTCGGGGTCGGGGCGAGCAGTACTTC. This gives the protein CASSRGRGEQYF.

The V and J genes are TRBV29-1 and TRBJ1-4; no clear D gene. CDR1 is SQVTM and CDR2 is ANQGSEA in the germline V gene. Trimming cost V 4 bases and J 6 bases, with 12 bases left between them. CDR3 length: 13 amino acids. The CDR3 DNA reads as TGCAGCGTTGCCGGGGAAGATGATGAAAAACTGTTTTTT. It translates to CSVAGEDDEKLFF.

The chain uses TRBV5-4 and TRBJ2-7, with D perhaps matching TRBD1 (6 bases). Between the trimmed V and J ends, which lost 3 bases and 1 base, there was a span of 14 bases. The CDR3 is made up of 15 amino acids. The germline CDR1 and CDR2 sequences are SGHNT and YYREEE (reference sequence). CDR3 protein: CASSSAGEKSYEQYF. CDR3 nucleotide sequence: TGTGCCAGCAGCTCAGCAGGGGAAAAATCCTACGAGCAGTACTTC.

V usage is TRBV7-6 and J usage is TRBJ1-1; 7 nucleotides agree with TRBD1. From germline, CDR1 is SGHVS and CDR2 FNYEAQ. V shed 3 bases, J shed 1 base, and the junction held 5 bases outside the gene matches. This CDR3 is 15 amino acids long. CDR3 in DNA: TGTGCCAGCAGCTTCCGGACAGGACCGAACACTGAAGCTTTCTTT. It codes for CASSFRTGPNTEAFF.

The CDR3 is CASRSYGPGLAEKGGSYNEQFF. In nucleotides, the CDR3 is TGTGCAAGTCGCTCATATGGGCCGGGTCTAGCGGAAAAAGGGGGCTCCTACAATGAGCAGTTCTTC. The chain combines TRBV12-2 with TRBJ2-1; no check of the table's D call, TRBD2, against the DNA was made. TRBV12-2 constitutes a pseudogene. The CDR3 has 22 residues.

The rearrangement uses TRBV6-5 and TRBJ2-6; D not resolved. CDR3 length equals 14 residues. V was trimmed by 2 bases and J by 1 base, leaving 3 bases between them. The germline V gene encodes CDR1 MNHEY and CDR2 SVGAGI. The CDR3: CASSYPSGANVLTF. DNA for the CDR3: TGTGCCAGCAGTTACCCATCTGGGGCCAACGTCCTGACTTTC.

V and J are TRBV2 and TRBJ2-7, with 8 positions matching TRBD1. Germline V gene lookup returns CDR1 SNHLY and CDR2 FYNNEI. The CDR3 is made up of 10 amino acids. CDR3 loop: CATGDYEQYF. The CDR3 DNA reads as TGTGCGACAGGGGATTACGAGCAGTACTTC.

This clone was observed a few times. Germline and junction disagree at one end, which may indicate a read error. V usage is TRBV4-3 and J usage is TRBJ1-5; D perhaps matches TRBD1 (6 bases). Germline lookup yields CDR1 LGHNA and CDR2 YSLEER. CDR3 length: 11 amino acids. As DNA, the CDR3 is TGCGCCAGCAGCCAAGCCCCGGGACACCCTTTT. It encodes CASSQAPGHPF.

This clone was picked up one time. CDR3 region: CASSWGGLRTDTQYF. DNA of the CDR3: TGTGCCAGCAGTTGGGGGGGATTGCGCACAGATACGCAGTATTTT. This chain joins TRBV5-4 and TRBJ2-3; 7 bases agree with TRBD2. V lost 5 bases and J lost 1; bases outside the gene matches: 7. The CDR3 contains 15 residues. Germline V gene lookup returns CDR1 SGHNT and CDR2 YYREEE (reference sequence).

The gene calls are TRBV9 and TRBJ2-7; 9 bases map to TRBD1. This CDR3 has 14 residues. Trimming at V came to 4 bases and at J to 6 bases, leaving 8 bases not matched to a gene. Germline-derived CDR1 and CDR2 are SGDLS and YYNGEE. This chain's CDR3 is CASSTGGQGSEQYF. In nucleotides, the CDR3 is TGTGCCAGCAGCACCGGGGGACAGGGCTCCGAGCAGTACTTC.

The gene calls are TRBV19 and TRBJ2-2; 11 bases map to TRBD1. The junction had 2 bases not matched to a gene; V was cut back by 5 bases and J by 6 bases. CDR1 LNHDA and CDR2 SQIVND come from the germline V gene (reference sequence). CDR3 length equals 14 residues. The CDR3, as DNA: TGTGCCAGTAGTGTGGGACAGGGGGCCGGGGAGCTGTTTTTT. This translates into CASSVGQGAGELFF.

The chain couples TRBV19 to TRBJ2-1, with D perhaps matching TRBD1 (6 bases). The V and J ends lost 6 bases and 9 bases respectively, with 12 bases between them. There are 12 residues in the CDR3. Germline V CDR1 and CDR2: LNHDA, SQIVND (reference sequence). CDR3 sequence: CASRQGLTEQFF. CDR3 nucleotide sequence: TGTGCCAGTAGACAGGGTCTGACTGAGCAGTTCTTC.

V gene TRBV7-9 combines with J gene TRBJ1-1, with 8 bases matching TRBD1. Germline assignment: CDR1 SEHNR and CDR2 FQNEAQ (reference sequence). Trimming at V came to 0 bases and at J to 4 bases, leaving 13 bases not matched to a gene. The CDR3 consists of 18 residues. This CDR3 reads CASSLASYQGARGTEAFF. The DNA of the CDR3 is TGTGCCAGCAGCTTAGCGTCTTACCAGGGGGCGCGAGGCACTGAAGCTTTCTTT. The whole variable domain, remainder taken from reference TRBV7-9 and TRBJ1-1, is DTGVSQNPRHKITKRGQNVTFRCDPISEHNRLYWYRQTLGQGPEFLTYFQNEAQLEKSRLLSDRFSAERPKGSFSTLEIQRTEQGDSAMYLCASSLASYQGARGTEAFFGQGTRLTVV.

The V call is TRBV2, the J call TRBJ2-2; no clear D. The CDR3 has 14 residues. CDR1 SNHLY and CDR2 FYNNEI come from the germline V gene. Between the trimmed V and J ends, which lost 7 bases and 2 bases, there was a span of 11 bases. The CDR3: CASKMLLNTGELFF. The CDR3 DNA follows: TGTGCCAGCAAGATGCTTCTAAACACCGGGGAGCTGTTTTTT. The full variable domain, with the rest looked up from reference TRBV2 and TRBJ2-2, is EPEVTQTPSHQVTQMGQEVILRCVPISNHLYFYWYRQILGQKVEFLVSFYNNEISEKSEIFDDQFSVERPDGSNFTLKIRSTKLEDSAMYFCASKMLLNTGELFFGEGSRLTVL.

This chain connects TRBV15 to TRBJ2-7; D is unclear. The germline V and J ends were trimmed by 0 bases and 4 bases, with 13 bases remaining between them. The CDR3 covers 15 residues. Germline lookup yields CDR1 LNHNV and CDR2 YYDKDF (reference sequence). The CDR3 spells CATSRDRQGKYEQYF. CDR3 bases: TGTGCCACCAGCAGAGATAGACAAGGAAAGTACGAGCAGTACTTC.

The V gene is TRBV6-5, the J gene TRBJ2-6; possible D gene TRBD1, 5 bases. Per germline, CDR1 MNHEY and CDR2 SVGAGI. The germline V and J ends were trimmed by 5 bases and 0 bases, with 8 bases remaining between them. This CDR3 is built from 15 residues. CDR3 residues: CASSHRSSGANVLTF. The CDR3 region has the DNA TGTGCCAGCAGTCACAGGAGCTCTGGGGCCAACGTCCTGACTTTC.